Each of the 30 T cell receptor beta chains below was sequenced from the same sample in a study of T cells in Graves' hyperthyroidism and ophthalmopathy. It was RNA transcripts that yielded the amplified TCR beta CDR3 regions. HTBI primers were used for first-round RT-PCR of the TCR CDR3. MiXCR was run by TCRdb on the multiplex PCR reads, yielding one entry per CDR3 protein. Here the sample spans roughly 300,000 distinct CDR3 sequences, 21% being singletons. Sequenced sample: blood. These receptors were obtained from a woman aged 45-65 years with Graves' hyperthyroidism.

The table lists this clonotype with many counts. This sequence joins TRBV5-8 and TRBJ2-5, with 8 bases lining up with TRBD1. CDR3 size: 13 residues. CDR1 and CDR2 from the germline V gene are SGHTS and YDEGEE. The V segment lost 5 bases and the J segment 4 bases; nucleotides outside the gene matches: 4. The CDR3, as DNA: TGTGCCAGCAGACGGACAGGGATAGAGACCCAGTACTTC. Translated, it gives CASRRTGIETQYF.

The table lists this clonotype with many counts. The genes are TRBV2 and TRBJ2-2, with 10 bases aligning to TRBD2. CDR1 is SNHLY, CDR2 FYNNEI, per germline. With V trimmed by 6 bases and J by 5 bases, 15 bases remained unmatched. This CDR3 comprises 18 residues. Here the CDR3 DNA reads TGTGCCAGCAGACCGAGAAGGCTAGCGGGAGTGGGAACCGGGGAGCTGTTTTTT. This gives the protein CASRPRRLAGVGTGELFF.

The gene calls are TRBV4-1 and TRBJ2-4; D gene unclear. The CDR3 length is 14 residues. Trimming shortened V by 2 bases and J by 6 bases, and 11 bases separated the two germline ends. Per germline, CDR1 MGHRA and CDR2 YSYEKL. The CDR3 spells CASSQFTTLNIQYF. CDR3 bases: TGCGCCAGCAGCCAATTCACGACTCTAAACATTCAGTACTTC.

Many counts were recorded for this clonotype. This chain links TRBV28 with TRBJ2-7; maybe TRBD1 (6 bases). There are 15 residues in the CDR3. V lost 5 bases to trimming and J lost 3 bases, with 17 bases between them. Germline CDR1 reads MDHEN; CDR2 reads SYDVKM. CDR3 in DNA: TGTGCCAGCAGTGCTACAGGGACGGGGAACTACGAGCAGTACTTC. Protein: CASSATGTGNYEQYF.

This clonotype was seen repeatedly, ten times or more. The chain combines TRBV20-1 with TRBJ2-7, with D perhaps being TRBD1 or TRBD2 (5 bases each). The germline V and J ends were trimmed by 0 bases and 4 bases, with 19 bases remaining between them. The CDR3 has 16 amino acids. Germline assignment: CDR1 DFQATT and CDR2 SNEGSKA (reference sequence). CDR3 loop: CSARDFQGTPRYEQYF. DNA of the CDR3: TGCAGTGCTAGAGATTTCCAAGGGACCCCCCGTTACGAGCAGTACTTC.

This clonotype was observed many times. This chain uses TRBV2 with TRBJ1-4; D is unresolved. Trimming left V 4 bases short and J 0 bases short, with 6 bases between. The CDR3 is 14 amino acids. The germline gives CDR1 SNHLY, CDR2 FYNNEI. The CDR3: CASSGRATNEKLFF. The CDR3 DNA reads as TGTGCCAGCAGTGGACGGGCAACTAATGAAAAACTGTTTTTT.

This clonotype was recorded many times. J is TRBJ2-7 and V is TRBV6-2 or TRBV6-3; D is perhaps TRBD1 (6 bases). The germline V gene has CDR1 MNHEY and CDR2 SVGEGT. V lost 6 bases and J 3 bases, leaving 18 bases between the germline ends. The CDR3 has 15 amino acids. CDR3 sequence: CASRSLSGAGYEQYF. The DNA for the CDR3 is TGTGCCAGCAGGTCCCTATCAGGGGCGGGCTACGAGCAGTACTTC.

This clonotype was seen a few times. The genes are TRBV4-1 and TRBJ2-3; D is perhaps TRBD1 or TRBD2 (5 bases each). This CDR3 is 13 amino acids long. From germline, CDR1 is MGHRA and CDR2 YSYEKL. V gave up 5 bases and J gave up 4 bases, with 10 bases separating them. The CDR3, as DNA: TGCGCCAGCAGCGACGGGACGGCAGATACGCAGTATTTT. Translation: CASSDGTADTQYF.

CDR3 loop: CATRTLPSNYGYTF. The DNA of the CDR3 is TGTGCCACCAGAACCCTACCCTCTAACTATGGCTACACCTTC. This chain connects TRBV28 to TRBJ1-2; D is ambiguous. The germline V gene has CDR1 MDHEN and CDR2 SYDVKM. V lost 10 bases to trimming and J lost 0 bases, with 15 bases between them. This CDR3 has 14 amino acids.

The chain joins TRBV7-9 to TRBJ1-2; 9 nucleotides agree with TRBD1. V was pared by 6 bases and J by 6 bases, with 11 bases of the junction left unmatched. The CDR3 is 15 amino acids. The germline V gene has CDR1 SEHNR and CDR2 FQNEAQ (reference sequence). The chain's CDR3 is CASRDTGGARDGYTF. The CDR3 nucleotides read TGTGCCAGCAGAGATACAGGGGGCGCCAGGGATGGCTACACCTTC.

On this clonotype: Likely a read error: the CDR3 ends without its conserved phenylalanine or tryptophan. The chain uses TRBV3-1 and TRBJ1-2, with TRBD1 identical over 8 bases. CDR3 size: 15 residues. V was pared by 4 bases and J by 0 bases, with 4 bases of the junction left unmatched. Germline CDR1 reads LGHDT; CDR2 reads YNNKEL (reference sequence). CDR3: CASSPGQGSNYGYTS. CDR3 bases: TGTGCCAGCAGCCCCGGACAGGGCTCTAACTATGGCTACACCTCC.

The CDR3 nucleotides read TGTGCCAGCAGCTCCCACAGGGGGAAGGACTATGGCTACACCTTC. Its translation: CASSSHRGKDYGYTF. V gene TRBV7-9 combines with J gene TRBJ1-2; 8 nucleotides agree with TRBD1. Germline assignment: CDR1 SEHNR and CDR2 FQNEAQ (reference sequence). This CDR3 is built from 15 residues. J gave up 3 bases and V 4 bases, and 7 bases lay outside the gene matches.

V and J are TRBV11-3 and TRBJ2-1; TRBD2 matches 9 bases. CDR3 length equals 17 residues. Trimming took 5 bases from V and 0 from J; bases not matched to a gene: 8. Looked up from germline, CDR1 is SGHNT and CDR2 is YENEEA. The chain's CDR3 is CASSPPTSGYSYNEQFF. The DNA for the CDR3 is TGTGCCAGCAGCCCCCCGACTAGCGGATACTCCTACAATGAGCAGTTCTTC.

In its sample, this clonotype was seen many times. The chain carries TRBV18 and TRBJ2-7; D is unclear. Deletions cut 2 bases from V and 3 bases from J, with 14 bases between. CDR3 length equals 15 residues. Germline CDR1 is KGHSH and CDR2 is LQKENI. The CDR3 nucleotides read TGTGCCAGCTCACCATCCCCGGCACGATACTACGAGCAGTACTTC. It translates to CASSPSPARYYEQYF.

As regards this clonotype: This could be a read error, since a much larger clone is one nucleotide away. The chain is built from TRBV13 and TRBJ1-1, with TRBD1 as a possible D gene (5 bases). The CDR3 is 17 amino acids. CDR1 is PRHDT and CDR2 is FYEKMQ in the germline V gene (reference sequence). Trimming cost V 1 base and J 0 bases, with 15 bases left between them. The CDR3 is CASSLAAGTRVNTEAFF. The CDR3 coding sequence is TGTGCCAGCAGCTTAGCCGCAGGAACCAGGGTGAACACTGAAGCTTTCTTT.

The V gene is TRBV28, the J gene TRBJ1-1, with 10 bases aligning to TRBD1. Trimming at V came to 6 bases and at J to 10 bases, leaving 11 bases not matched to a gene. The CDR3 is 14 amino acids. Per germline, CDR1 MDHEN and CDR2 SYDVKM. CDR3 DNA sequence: TGTGCCAGCAGCCCCCGGGACAGGGGCTCCGCAGCTTTCTTT. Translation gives CASSPRDRGSAAFF. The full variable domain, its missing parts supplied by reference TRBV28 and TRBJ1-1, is DVKVTQSSRYLVKRTGEKVFLECVQDMDHENMFWYRQDPGLGLRLIYFSYDVKMKEKGDIPEGYSVSREKKERFSLILESASTNQTSMYLCASSPRDRGSAAFFGQGTRLTVV.

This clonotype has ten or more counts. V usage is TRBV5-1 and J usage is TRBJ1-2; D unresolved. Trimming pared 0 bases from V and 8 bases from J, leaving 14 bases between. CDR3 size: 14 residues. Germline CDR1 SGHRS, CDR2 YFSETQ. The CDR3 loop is CASSLGTLGFGYTF. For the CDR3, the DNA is TGCGCCAGCAGCTTGGGGACTCTAGGATTCGGCTACACCTTC.

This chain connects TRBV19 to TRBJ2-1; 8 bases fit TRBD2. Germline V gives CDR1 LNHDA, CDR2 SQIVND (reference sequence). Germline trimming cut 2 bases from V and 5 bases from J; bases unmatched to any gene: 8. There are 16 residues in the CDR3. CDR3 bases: TGTGCCAGTAGTATAAAATCGGGGGGGCCCCACAATGAGCAGTTCTTC. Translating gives CASSIKSGGPHNEQFF.

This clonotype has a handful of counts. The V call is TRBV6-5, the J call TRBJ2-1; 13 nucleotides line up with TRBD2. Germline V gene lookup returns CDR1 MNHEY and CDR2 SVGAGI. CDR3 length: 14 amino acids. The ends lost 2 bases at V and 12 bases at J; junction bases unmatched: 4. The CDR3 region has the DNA TGTGCCAGCAGTTACACTAGCGGGAGGGAGGGGCAGTTCTTC. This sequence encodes CASSYTSGREGQFF.

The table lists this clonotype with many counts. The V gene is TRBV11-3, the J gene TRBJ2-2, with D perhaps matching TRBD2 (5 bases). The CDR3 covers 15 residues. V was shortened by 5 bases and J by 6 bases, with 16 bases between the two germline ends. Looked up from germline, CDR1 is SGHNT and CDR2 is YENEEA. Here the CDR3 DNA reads TGTGCCAGCAGCCTAGCAGTCGGGCGCGCCGGGGAGCTGTTTTTT. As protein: CASSLAVGRAGELFF.

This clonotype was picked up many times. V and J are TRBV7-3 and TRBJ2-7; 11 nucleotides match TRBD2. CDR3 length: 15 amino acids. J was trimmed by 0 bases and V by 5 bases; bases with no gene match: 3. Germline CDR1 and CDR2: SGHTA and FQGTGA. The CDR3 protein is CASSASGGSSYEQYF. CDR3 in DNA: TGTGCCAGCAGCGCTAGCGGGGGGAGCTCCTACGAGCAGTACTTC.

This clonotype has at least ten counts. CDR3 coding DNA: TGCAGTGCTTTCCCCGGGGCAGTCTCCTATAATTCACCCCTCCACTTT. Amino acids: CSAFPGAVSYNSPLHF. The J gene is TRBJ1-6, the V gene TRBV20-1; D might be TRBD1 (5 bases). The CDR3 covers 16 residues. Trimming cost V 5 bases and J 0 bases, with 14 bases left between them. Germline V gives CDR1 DFQATT, CDR2 SNEGSKA (reference sequence).

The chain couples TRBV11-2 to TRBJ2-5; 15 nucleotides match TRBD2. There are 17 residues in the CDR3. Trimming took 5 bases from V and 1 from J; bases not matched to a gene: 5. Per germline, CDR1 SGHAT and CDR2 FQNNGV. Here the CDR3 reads CASSPRTSGRAQETQYF. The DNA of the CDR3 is TGTGCCAGCAGCCCCCGGACTAGCGGGAGGGCCCAAGAGACCCAGTACTTC.

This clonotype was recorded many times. CDR3 sequence reads: CASSFPRQGRGAFF. Written as DNA, the CDR3 is TGTGCCAGCAGTTTCCCGAGACAGGGGAGGGGAGCTTTCTTT. The rearrangement uses TRBV12-3 or TRBV12-4 and TRBJ1-1; 8 bases match TRBD1. The V segment lost 3 bases and the J segment 10 bases; nucleotides outside the gene matches: 10. The CDR3 length is 14 residues.

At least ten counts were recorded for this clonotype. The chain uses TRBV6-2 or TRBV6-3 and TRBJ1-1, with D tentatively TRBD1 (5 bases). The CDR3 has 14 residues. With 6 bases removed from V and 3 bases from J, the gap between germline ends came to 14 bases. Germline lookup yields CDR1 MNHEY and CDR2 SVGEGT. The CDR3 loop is CASRKTGRDTEAFF. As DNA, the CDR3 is TGTGCCAGCAGGAAAACAGGACGGGACACTGAAGCTTTCTTT.

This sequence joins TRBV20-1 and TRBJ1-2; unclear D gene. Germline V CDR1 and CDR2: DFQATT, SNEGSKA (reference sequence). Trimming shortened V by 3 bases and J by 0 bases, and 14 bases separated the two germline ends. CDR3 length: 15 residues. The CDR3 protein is CSASEIWATNYGYTF. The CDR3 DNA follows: TGCAGTGCTAGTGAAATTTGGGCTACTAACTATGGCTACACCTTC.

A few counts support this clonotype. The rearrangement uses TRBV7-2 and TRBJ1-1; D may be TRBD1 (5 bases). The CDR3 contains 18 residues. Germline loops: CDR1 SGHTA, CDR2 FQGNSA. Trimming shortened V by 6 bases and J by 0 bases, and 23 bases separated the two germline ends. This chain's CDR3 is CASRGPLSLRPLNTEAFF. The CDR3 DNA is TGTGCCAGCAGGGGACCACTTAGCCTTCGGCCATTGAACACTGAAGCTTTCTTT.

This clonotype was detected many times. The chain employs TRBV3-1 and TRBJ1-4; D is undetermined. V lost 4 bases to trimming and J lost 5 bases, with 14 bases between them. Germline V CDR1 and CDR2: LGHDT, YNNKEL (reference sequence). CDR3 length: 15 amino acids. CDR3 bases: TGTGCCAGCAGCCTACGACACTTGGGGAATGAAAAACTGTTTTTT. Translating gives CASSLRHLGNEKLFF.

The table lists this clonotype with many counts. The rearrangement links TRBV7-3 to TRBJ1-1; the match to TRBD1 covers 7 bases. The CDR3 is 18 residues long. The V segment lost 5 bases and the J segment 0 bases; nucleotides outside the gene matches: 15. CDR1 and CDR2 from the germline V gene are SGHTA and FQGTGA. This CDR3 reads CASSPRPPGQSMNTEAFF. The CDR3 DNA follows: TGTGCCAGCAGCCCTCGACCTCCGGGACAGTCCATGAACACTGAAGCTTTCTTT.

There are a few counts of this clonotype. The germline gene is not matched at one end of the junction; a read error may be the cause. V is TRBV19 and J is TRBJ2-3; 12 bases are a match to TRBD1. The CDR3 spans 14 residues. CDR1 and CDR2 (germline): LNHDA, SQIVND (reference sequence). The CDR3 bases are TGTGCCACGGCCGGGACAGGGGGCACAGATACGCGGTATTTT. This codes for CATAGTGGTDTRYF. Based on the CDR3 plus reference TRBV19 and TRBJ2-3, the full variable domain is DGGITQSPKYLFRKEGQNVTLSCEQNLNHDAMYWYRQDPGQGLRLIYYSQIVNDFQKGDIAEGYSVSREKKESFPLTVTSAQKNPTAFYLCATAGTGGTDTRYFGPGTRLTVL.